This T cell receptor (beta chain) was recovered during a study of T cell changes during pregnancy in multiple sclerosis (dated by TCRdb to about 2019). Some background on the complete study: The study examined how the T cell repertoire changed over the course of pregnancy in women with multiple sclerosis.

The method behind the library was the immunoSEQ multiplex PCR assay. TCRdb mirrors the immuneACCESS table, restricted to in-frame sequences. Some clones are absent from its copies; in checked studies, under half trace to an unresolved V gene, and the reason for the others is unknown. The sample data list roughly 450 clones, and approximately 71% of these were observed just once. 32% of the sample lies in the top ten. Relative to its sample, this clone is large (0.1 to 1%). Its antigen is not yet known. Nothing much larger sits one base from this clone, and base qualities are not available. Germline trimming amounts to 0 bases on V and 3 bases on J, with 6 as the count of junction bases outside the gene matches. CDR1 is given as SGHRS and CDR2 as YFSETQ, both from the germline V gene. The CDR3 has 17 amino acids, counting the end cysteine and phenylalanine. The only DNA kept is the CDR3, 51 bases in frame from the first base.

Material: cultured CD4+ T cells. This clonotype was sampled from a female patient with multiple sclerosis, enrolled in a pregnancy study. Some clones in this sample may be carry-over from other donors' samples. The chain uses TRBV5-1 and TRBJ2-7; 13 bases in the junction line up with TRBD2. The bases read TGCGCCAGCAGCTTGGTGTCCGGGACTAGCGGGAACTACGAGCAGTACTTC. Translated, it gives CASSLVSGTSGNYEQYF. The entire variable domain, with the stretches around the CDR3 drawn from the reference TRBV5-1 and TRBJ2-7 proteins, is KAGVTQTPRYLIKTRGQQVTLSCSPISGHRSVSWYQQTPGQGLQFLFEYFSETQRNKGNFPGRFSGRQFSNSRSEMNVSTLELGDSALYLCASSLVSGTSGNYEQYFGPGTRLTVT.